This T cell receptor (beta chain) was identified in a study of blood T cell repertoires in COVID-19. How the authors handled the data: By means of reference gene primer amplification, nucleated cell counts were estimated. The method was immunoSEQ multiplex PCR; TCRdb's version includes in-frame clones alone and lacks a portion of them. V and J calls and clone size are copied from that table; D and trimming were computed from the DNA. The sample has fewer than 200,000 clones; over 65% are singletons. Participants' reported clinical history set cohort assignment. The sequenced sample was PBMCs or T cells enriched from blood (not recorded which). This TCR derives from a woman aged 45 to 65 who had recovered from COVID-19.

The CDR3 nucleotides read TGTGCCAGCAGCCAACTTACTAGCGGGAGTCAAAATGAGCAGTTCTTC. The encoded protein is CASSQLTSGSQNEQFF. V usage is TRBV5-6 and J usage is TRBJ2-1; TRBD2 agrees at 11 bases. V dropped 4 bases and J dropped 7; count of bases not matched to a gene: 10. Germline-derived CDR1 and CDR2 are SGHDT and YYEEEE. CDR3 length: 16 amino acids.